One sample yielded the 21 T cell receptor beta chains listed below, sequenced in a study of T-cell memory formation after mild COVID-19. From the 5' RACE reads, TCRdb called clonotypes with MiXCR, one entry per CDR3 protein. The sample has approximately 480,000 distinct CDR3 sequences; 18% are singletons. Specimen: PBMCs or a T cell subset sorted from them (not recorded which). The receptor set was obtained from an adult woman who had mild COVID-19 (a few samples of this study predate the infection). Cell type and time point are not known.

The V and J genes are TRBV12-5 and TRBJ2-7; possible D gene TRBD2, 5 bases. V was shortened by 1 base and J by 0 bases, with 10 bases between the two germline ends. Per germline, CDR1 LGHNT and CDR2 FRNRAP. This CDR3 contains 15 residues. The CDR3 nucleotides are TGTGCTAGTGGTTTGGGAATAGCGCTCTCCTACGAGCAGTACTTC. Translating gives CASGLGIALSYEQYF.

This clonotype was counted only a few times. This chain connects TRBV3-1 to TRBJ2-1; 14 bases map to TRBD2. With 0 bases clipped from V and 12 bases from J, the junction kept 7 bases outside the gene matches. The CDR3 is 16 amino acids. Germline CDR1 LGHDT, CDR2 YNNKEL (reference sequence). CDR3 in DNA: TGTGCCAGCAGCCAAGAGGGGACTAGCGGGAGACAGGGGCAGTTCTTC. Protein: CASSQEGTSGRQGQFF.

This clonotype was counted a few times. The V gene is TRBV6-5, the J gene TRBJ1-6; D is ambiguous. V gave up 2 bases and J gave up 1 base, with 12 bases separating them. CDR1 and CDR2 (germline): MNHEY, SVGAGI. The CDR3 spans 17 residues. As DNA, the CDR3 is TGTGCCAGCAGTTACAGCCCGCGGCTTTCCTATAATTCACCCCTCCACTTT. Encoded protein: CASSYSPRLSYNSPLHF.

The chain joins TRBV11-2 to TRBJ1-3; D is ambiguous. This CDR3 contains 16 residues. The germline gives CDR1 SGHAT, CDR2 FQNNGV. V was clipped by 4 bases and J by 2 bases, with 15 bases between them. CDR3 sequence reads: CASSSVTAGAGNTIYF. In DNA form, the CDR3 reads TGTGCCAGCAGCTCCGTTACAGCGGGAGCTGGAAACACCATATATTTT.

The chain links TRBV29-1 to TRBJ1-2; 7 nucleotides line up with TRBD1. The CDR3 runs to 12 residues. Per the germline V gene, CDR1 is SQVTM and CDR2 is ANQGSEA. J was trimmed by 8 bases and V by 6 bases; bases with no gene match: 9. CDR3 sequence (DNA): TGCAGCGTGGGGACAGATCTGCCAGGCTACACCTTC. Encoded protein: CSVGTDLPGYTF.

This clonotype was seen a few times. V and J are TRBV2 and TRBJ1-5; weak D call: TRBD1 (5 bases). The CDR3 covers 16 residues. Trimming stripped 6 bases from V and 9 bases from J, with 24 bases between. Germline assignment: CDR1 SNHLY and CDR2 FYNNEI. The CDR3 DNA is TGTGCCAGCAGCCTTGTAAGACAGCACCAATATTGGCCCCAGCATTTT. This translates into CASSLVRQHQYWPQHF.

In its sample, this clonotype was seen a few times. CDR3 nucleotides: TGTGCCAGCAGCCCCTATATAGCGGGCACAGATACGCAGTATTTT. Encoded protein: CASSPYIAGTDTQYF. This chain connects TRBV7-9 to TRBJ2-3; a possible D gene is TRBD2 (6 bases). V shed 5 bases and J shed 1 base, with 13 bases lying between them. This CDR3 comprises 15 residues. The germline V gene has CDR1 SEHNR and CDR2 FQNEAQ (reference sequence). The whole variable domain, filled in from reference TRBV7-9 and TRBJ2-3, reads DTGVSQNPRHKITKRGQNVTFRCDPISEHNRLYWYRQTLGQGPEFLTYFQNEAQLEKSRLLSDRFSAERPKGSFSTLEIQRTEQGDSAMYLCASSPYIAGTDTQYFGPGTRLTVL.

This chain joins TRBV7-9 and TRBJ1-2; D remains unclear. V was shortened by 5 bases and J by 4 bases, with 17 bases between the two germline ends. This CDR3 is built from 15 residues. In germline, CDR1 is SEHNR, CDR2 FQNEAQ (reference sequence). For the CDR3, the DNA is TGTGCCAGCAGCCCGATCGCGGACCCTCCCTATGGCTACACCTTC. Encoded protein: CASSPIADPPYGYTF. Drawing the rest from reference TRBV7-9 and TRBJ1-2, the complete variable domain is DTGVSQNPRHKITKRGQNVTFRCDPISEHNRLYWYRQTLGQGPEFLTYFQNEAQLEKSRLLSDRFSAERPKGSFSTLEIQRTEQGDSAMYLCASSPIADPPYGYTFGSGTRLTVV.

This clonotype showed up many times. This chain joins TRBV11-2 and TRBJ2-5, with 9 bases identical to TRBD1. The CDR3 is made up of 15 amino acids. Germline lookup yields CDR1 SGHAT and CDR2 FQNNGV. J gave up 4 bases and V 1 base, and 4 bases lay outside the gene matches. For the CDR3, the DNA is TGTGCCAGCAGCTTAGGGACAGGGGCGGGAGAGACCCAGTACTTC. It codes for CASSLGTGAGETQYF. Full variable domain (rest looked up from reference TRBV11-2 and TRBJ2-5): EAGVAQSPRYKIIEKRQSVAFWCNPISGHATLYWYQQILGQGPKLLIQFQNNGVVDDSQLPKDRFSAERLKGVDSTLKIQPAKLEDSAVYLCASSLGTGAGETQYFGPGTRLLVL.

This clonotype was recorded many times. One end of the junction does not line up with germline, which may come from a read error. This sequence joins TRBV5-1 and TRBJ2-1; TRBD2 might be the D (6 bases). The CDR3 has 14 amino acids. Germline V gene lookup returns CDR1 SGHRS and CDR2 YFSETQ. CDR3 loop: CASSLGTSYNEQFF. In nucleotides, the CDR3 is TGTGCCAGCAGCTTGGGGACTTCCTACAATGAGCAGTTCTTC. The full variable domain, in which reference TRBV5-1 and TRBJ2-1 provide the parts outside the CDR3, is KAGVTQTPRYLIKTRGQQVTLSCSPISGHRSVSWYQQTPGQGLQFLFEYFSETQRNKGNFPGRFSGRQFSNSRSEMNVSTLELGDSALYLCASSLGTSYNEQFFGPGTRLTVL.

This chain joins TRBV29-1 and TRBJ1-2; TRBD1 agrees at 7 bases. This CDR3 spans 15 amino acids. The V and J ends lost 5 bases and 8 bases, in that order; junction bases with no gene match: 17. Per germline, CDR1 SQVTM and CDR2 ANQGSEA. The CDR3 sequence: CSVRTGTPIPGGYTF. The CDR3 bases are TGCAGCGTTCGGACAGGAACGCCCATCCCGGGAGGCTACACCTTC.

This clonotype has a handful of counts. V usage is TRBV20-1 and J usage is TRBJ2-1; 7 positions match TRBD2. Germline loops: CDR1 DFQATT, CDR2 SNEGSKA (reference sequence). The CDR3 contains 11 residues. V was pared by 6 bases and J by 14 bases, with 10 bases of the junction left unmatched. CDR3 bases: TGCAGTGCACAGACGGGAGGCGGGAAGTTCTTC. Translated: CSAQTGGGKFF.

V gene TRBV12-3 or TRBV12-4 combines with J gene TRBJ2-1; 9 bases fit TRBD2. This CDR3 contains 15 residues. The J segment lost 7 bases and the V segment lost 3 bases, leaving 7 bases of the junction unmatched. The CDR3 region has the DNA TGTGCCAGCAGTTTTAGTAGCGGGAGCTCGAATGAGCAGTTCTTC. Its translation: CASSFSSGSSNEQFF.

The chain couples TRBV13 to TRBJ2-7, with 9 nucleotides matching TRBD1. Germline-derived CDR1 and CDR2 are PRHDT and FYEKMQ (reference sequence). Trimming took 4 bases from V and 5 from J; bases not matched to a gene: 9. This CDR3 has 15 residues. The CDR3: CASSSSTGGGNEQYF. The CDR3 DNA is TGTGCCAGCAGCTCGTCTACAGGGGGCGGGAACGAGCAGTACTTC.

This clonotype was seen only a few times. The genes are TRBV29-1 and TRBJ1-1; maybe TRBD1 (5 bases). V was pared by 0 bases and J by 11 bases, with 10 bases between. The germline V gene encodes CDR1 SQVTM and CDR2 ANQGSEA. CDR3 length: 11 amino acids. The chain's CDR3 is CSVEEGVKAFF. The CDR3 DNA reads as TGCAGCGTTGAAGAAGGGGTAAAGGCTTTCTTT.

The chain is built from TRBV6-1 and TRBJ2-7, with D possibly being TRBD2 (6 bases). Trimming removed 4 bases from V and 5 bases from J, with 12 bases in between. Germline lookup yields CDR1 MNHNS and CDR2 SASEGT. The CDR3 extends over 13 amino acids. The CDR3 loop is CASSGTSPHEQYF. CDR3 bases: TGTGCCAGCAGTGGAACTAGCCCCCACGAGCAGTACTTC.

The chain is built from TRBV12-3 or TRBV12-4 and TRBJ1-2, with a tentative D call TRBD1 (5 bases). This CDR3 has 14 residues. V lost 2 bases to trimming and J lost 7 bases, with 14 bases between them. Here the CDR3 reads CASSLQGIPGGYTF. CDR3 in DNA: TGTGCCAGCAGTTTACAGGGAATTCCCGGTGGCTACACCTTC.

This clonotype was picked up a small number of times. This chain connects TRBV6-2 or TRBV6-3 to TRBJ1-6; D is uncertain. The CDR3 totals 14 residues. Per the germline V gene, CDR1 is MNHEY and CDR2 is SVGEGT. Trimming cost V 5 bases and J 0 bases, with 5 bases left between them. The CDR3 DNA is TGTGCCAGCAGTGAGAGCTCCTATAATTCACCCCTCCACTTT. It specifies CASSESSYNSPLHF.

The chain couples TRBV18 to TRBJ2-7, with a tentative D call TRBD1 (6 bases). V dropped 2 bases and J dropped 0 bases, with 11 bases sitting between them. This CDR3 has 15 amino acids. Germline V gives CDR1 KGHSH, CDR2 LQKENI. CDR3 coding DNA: TGTGCCAGCTCACCAGTGGACAGCCTCTCCTACGAGCAGTACTTC. Residues: CASSPVDSLSYEQYF.

This clonotype was seen many times. The V call is TRBV19, the J call TRBJ1-2, with D possibly matching TRBD1 (5 bases). Trimming cost V 4 bases and J 2 bases, with 17 bases left between them. In germline, CDR1 is LNHDA, CDR2 SQIVND (reference sequence). There are 16 residues in the CDR3. The CDR3 is CASSSKLAGTNYGYTF. The CDR3 DNA reads TGTGCCAGTAGTAGTAAACTGGCAGGGACGAACTATGGCTACACCTTC.

Only a few counts were recorded for this clonotype. This sequence joins TRBV6-1 and TRBJ1-5, with TRBD1 identical over 7 bases. V trimming: 7 bases; J trimming: 3 bases; junction bases outside the gene matches: 3. CDR1 and CDR2 (germline): MNHNS, SASEGT. This CDR3 has 13 residues. CDR3 amino acids: CASKGQLNQPQHF. Written as DNA, the CDR3 is TGTGCCAGCAAGGGACAGCTCAATCAGCCCCAGCATTTT.